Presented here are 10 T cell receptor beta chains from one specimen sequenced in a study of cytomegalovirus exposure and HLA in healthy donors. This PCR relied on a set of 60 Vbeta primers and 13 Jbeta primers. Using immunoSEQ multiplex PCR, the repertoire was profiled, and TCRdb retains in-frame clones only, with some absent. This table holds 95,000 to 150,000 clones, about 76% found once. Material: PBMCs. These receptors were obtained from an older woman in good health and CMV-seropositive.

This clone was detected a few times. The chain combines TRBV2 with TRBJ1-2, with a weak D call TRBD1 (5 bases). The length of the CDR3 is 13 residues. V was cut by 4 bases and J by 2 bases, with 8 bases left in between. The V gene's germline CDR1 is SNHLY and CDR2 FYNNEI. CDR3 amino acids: CASSAQGNYGYTF. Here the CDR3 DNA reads TGTGCCAGCAGTGCCCAGGGAAACTATGGCTACACCTTC. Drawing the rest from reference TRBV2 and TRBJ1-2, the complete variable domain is EPEVTQTPSHQVTQMGQEVILRCVPISNHLYFYWYRQILGQKVEFLVSFYNNEISEKSEIFDDQFSVERPDGSNFTLKIRSTKLEDSAMYFCASSAQGNYGYTFGSGTRLTVV.

CDR3 residues: CASSVTHRGSLEGYGYTF. For the CDR3, the DNA is TGTGCCAGTAGTGTGACTCACAGGGGTTCCCTTGAGGGCTATGGCTACACCTTC. V gene TRBV19 combines with J gene TRBJ1-2, with 7 nucleotides matching TRBD1. This CDR3 has 18 amino acids. Germline V CDR1 and CDR2: LNHDA, SQIVND (reference sequence). V gave up 5 bases and J gave up 4 bases; unmatched junction bases: 19.

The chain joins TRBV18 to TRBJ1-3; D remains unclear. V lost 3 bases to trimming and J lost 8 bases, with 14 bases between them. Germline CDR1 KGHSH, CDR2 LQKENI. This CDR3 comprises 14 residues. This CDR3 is CASSPPVTRDTIYF. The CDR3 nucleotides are TGTGCCAGCTCACCCCCGGTGACGAGGGACACCATATATTTT.

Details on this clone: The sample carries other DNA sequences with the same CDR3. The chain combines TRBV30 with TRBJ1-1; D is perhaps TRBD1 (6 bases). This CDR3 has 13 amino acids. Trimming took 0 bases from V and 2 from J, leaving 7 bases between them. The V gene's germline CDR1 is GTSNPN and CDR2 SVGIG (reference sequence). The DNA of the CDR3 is TGTGCCTGGAGTGTACAGGGAAACACTGAAGCTTTCTTT. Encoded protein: CAWSVQGNTEAFF.

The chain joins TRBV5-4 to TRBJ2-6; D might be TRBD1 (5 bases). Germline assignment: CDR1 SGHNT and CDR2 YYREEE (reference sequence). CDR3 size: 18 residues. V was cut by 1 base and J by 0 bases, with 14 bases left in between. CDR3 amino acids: CASSLMGRTGSGANVLTF. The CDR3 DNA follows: TGTGCCAGCAGCTTGATGGGCAGAACAGGCTCTGGGGCCAACGTCCTGACTTTC.

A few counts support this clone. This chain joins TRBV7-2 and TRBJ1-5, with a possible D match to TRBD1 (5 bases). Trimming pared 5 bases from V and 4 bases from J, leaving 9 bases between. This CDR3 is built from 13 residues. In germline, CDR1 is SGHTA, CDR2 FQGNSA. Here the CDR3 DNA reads TGTGCCAGCAGCCCCAGGGTTAATCAGCCCCAGCATTTT. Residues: CASSPRVNQPQHF. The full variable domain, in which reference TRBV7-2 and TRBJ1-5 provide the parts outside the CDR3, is GAGVSQSPSNKVTEKGKDVELRCDPISGHTALYWYRQSLGQGLEFLIYFQGNSAPDKSGLPSDRFSAERTGGSVSTLTIQRTQQEDSAVYLCASSPRVNQPQHFGDGTRLSIL.

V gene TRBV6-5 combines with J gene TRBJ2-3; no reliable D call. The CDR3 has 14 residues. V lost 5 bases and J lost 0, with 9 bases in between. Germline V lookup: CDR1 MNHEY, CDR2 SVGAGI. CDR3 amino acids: CASSLLISTDTQYF. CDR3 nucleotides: TGTGCCAGCAGTCTACTTATTAGCACAGATACGCAGTATTTT.

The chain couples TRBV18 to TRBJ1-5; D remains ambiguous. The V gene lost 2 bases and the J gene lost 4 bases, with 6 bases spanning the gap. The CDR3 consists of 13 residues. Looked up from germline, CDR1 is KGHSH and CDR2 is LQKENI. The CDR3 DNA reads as TGTGCCAGCTCACCAGGGCGTAATCAGCCCCAGCATTTT. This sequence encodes CASSPGRNQPQHF.

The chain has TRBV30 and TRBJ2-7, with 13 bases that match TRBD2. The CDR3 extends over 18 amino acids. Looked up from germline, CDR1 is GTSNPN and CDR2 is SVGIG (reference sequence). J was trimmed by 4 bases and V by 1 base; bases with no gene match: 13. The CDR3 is CAWSGLAGGPQGVYEQYF. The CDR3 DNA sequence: TGTGCCTGGAGTGGACTAGCGGGAGGCCCCCAAGGGGTATACGAGCAGTACTTC.

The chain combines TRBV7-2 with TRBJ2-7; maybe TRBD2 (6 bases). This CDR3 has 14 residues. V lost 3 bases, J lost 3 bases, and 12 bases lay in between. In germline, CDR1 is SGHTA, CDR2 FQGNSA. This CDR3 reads CASSFSGTNYEQYF. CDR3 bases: TGTGCCAGCAGCTTTAGCGGAACTAACTACGAGCAGTACTTC.